Below, one T cell receptor (beta chain) is given with its context. The antigen is unknown. CDR1 and CDR2 (germline): MNHEY, SMNVEV (reference sequence). Germline trimming cut 0 bases from V and 4 bases from J; bases unmatched to any gene: 1. The CDR3 has 15 residues. Sequencing in the ViraFEST assay came after antigen-specific CD4+ T cells had been expanded with viral peptide pools, which were used to stimulate PBMC. Cultured cells yielded isolated CD4+ T cells after approximately nine days. Everyone in the study got two shots of either the BNT162b2 or mRNA-1273 vaccine. Researchers reported culturing 2 million to 2.5 million PBMC in each well, adding around 9.6 IU/ml IL-2 and 10 ug/ml peptides. The data were obtained in a study of vaccination effects on CD4 cells after COVID-19. Study outcomes and limitations: Clones arising from infection and from vaccination showed marked clonal contraction late after vaccination.

Using immunoSEQ multiplex PCR, the repertoire was profiled, and TCRdb retains in-frame clones only, with some absent. This sample has about 14,000 clones, with over 60% found just once. The V and J genes are TRBV27 and TRBJ2-1; TRBD2 aligns across 9 bases. Sequenced material: CD4+ T cells from PBMCs cultured with SARS-CoV-2 spike peptides, taken after COVID-19 vaccination. The receptor was derived from a human donor who received a COVID-19 vaccine. This CDR3 is CASSLSAGGYNEQFF. The CDR3 nucleotides read TGTGCCAGCAGTTTATCCGCGGGGGGGTACAATGAGCAGTTCTTC.